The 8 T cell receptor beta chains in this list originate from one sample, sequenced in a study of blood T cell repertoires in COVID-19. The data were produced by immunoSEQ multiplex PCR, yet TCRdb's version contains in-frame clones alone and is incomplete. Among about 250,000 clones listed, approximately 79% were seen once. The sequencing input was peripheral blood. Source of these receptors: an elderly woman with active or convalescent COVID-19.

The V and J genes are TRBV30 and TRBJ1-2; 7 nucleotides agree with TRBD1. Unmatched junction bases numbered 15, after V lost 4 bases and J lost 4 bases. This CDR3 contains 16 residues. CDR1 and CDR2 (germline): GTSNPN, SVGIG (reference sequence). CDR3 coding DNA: TGTGCCTGGAACCAACCATCGACAGGGCGTCTCTATGGCTACACCTTC. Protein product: CAWNQPSTGRLYGYTF.

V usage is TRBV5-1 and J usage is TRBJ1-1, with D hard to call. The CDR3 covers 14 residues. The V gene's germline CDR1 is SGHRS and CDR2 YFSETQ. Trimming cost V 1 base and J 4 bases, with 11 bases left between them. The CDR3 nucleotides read TGCGCCAGCAGCTTGAGCCCAGGAGGCACTGAAGCTTTCTTT. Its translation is CASSLSPGGTEAFF.

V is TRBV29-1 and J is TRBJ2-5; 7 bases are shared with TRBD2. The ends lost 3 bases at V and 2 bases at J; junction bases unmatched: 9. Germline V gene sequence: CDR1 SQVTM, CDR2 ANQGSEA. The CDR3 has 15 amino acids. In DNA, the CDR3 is TGCAGCGTTGATTCGGCGGGAGCGGTGCAAGAGACCCAGTACTTC. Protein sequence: CSVDSAGAVQETQYF.

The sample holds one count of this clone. The CDR3 spells CASRQAINQPQHF. CDR3 sequence (DNA): TGTGCCAGCAGGCAGGCAATCAATCAGCCCCAGCATTTT. The V call is TRBV28, the J call TRBJ1-5; D gene ambiguous. Per germline, CDR1 MDHEN and CDR2 SYDVKM. V lost 6 bases to trimming and J lost 3 bases, with 9 bases between them. The CDR3 runs 13 residues.

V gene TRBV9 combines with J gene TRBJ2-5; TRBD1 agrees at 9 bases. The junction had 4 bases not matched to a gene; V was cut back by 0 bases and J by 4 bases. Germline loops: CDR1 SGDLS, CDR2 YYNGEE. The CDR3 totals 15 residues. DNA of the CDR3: TGTGCCAGCAGCGTAGCTGGGACAGGGAGAGAGACCCAGTACTTC. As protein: CASSVAGTGRETQYF. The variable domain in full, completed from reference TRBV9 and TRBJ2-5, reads DSGVTQTPKHLITATGQRVTLRCSPRSGDLSVYWYQQSLDQGLQFLIQYYNGEERAKGNILERFSAQQFPDLHSELNLSSLELGDSALYFCASSVAGTGRETQYFGPGTRLLVL.

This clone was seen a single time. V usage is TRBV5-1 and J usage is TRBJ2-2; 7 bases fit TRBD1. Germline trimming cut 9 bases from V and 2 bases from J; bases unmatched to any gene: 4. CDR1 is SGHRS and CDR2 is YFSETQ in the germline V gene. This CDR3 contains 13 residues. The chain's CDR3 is CATGTANTGELFF. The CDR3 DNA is TGCGCCACGGGGACAGCTAACACCGGGGAGCTGTTTTTT.

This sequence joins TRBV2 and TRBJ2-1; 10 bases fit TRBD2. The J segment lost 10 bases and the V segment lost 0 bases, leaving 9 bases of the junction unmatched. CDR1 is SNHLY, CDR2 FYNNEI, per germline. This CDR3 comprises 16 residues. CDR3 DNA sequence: TGTGCCAGCAGTGAAGCGGGTAGCGGGGGGCCGCGGGAGCAGTTCTTC. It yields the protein CASSEAGSGGPREQFF.

The CDR3 coding sequence is TGTGCCAGCTCACCCCGCGACAGCGAAGGACAGCCCCAGCATTTT. This sequence encodes CASSPRDSEGQPQHF. This chain joins TRBV18 and TRBJ1-5; TRBD1 might be the D (5 bases). V lost 3 bases and J lost 7, with 16 bases in between. This CDR3 is built from 15 residues. Per germline, CDR1 KGHSH and CDR2 LQKENI.